The 15 T cell receptor beta chains below were found in one sample sequenced in a study of shared clonotypes between healthy human individuals. Libraries were prepared by immunoSEQ multiplex PCR; TCRdb keeps only in-frame clonotypes and omits some of them. The data contain roughly 700,000 clones, over 65% of them singletons. Sequences were obtained from memory CD4+ T cells sorted from blood. Subset specified: CD45RA-negative fraction. These receptors were collected from a woman aged 25 to 39 in good health.

Only one count was recorded for this clone. The chain links TRBV11-2 to TRBJ1-2; D uncertain. This CDR3 contains 15 residues. V lost 5 bases and J 0 bases, leaving 13 bases between the germline ends. Germline-derived CDR1 and CDR2 are SGHAT and FQNNGV. The chain's CDR3 is CASSTPADANYGYTF. In DNA form, the CDR3 reads TGTGCCAGCAGCACACCGGCTGATGCTAACTATGGCTACACCTTC.

The count of this clone is one. This chain connects TRBV29-1 to TRBJ2-5, with D uncertain. There are 11 residues in the CDR3. Germline CDR1 and CDR2: SQVTM and ANQGSEA. Trimming pared 7 bases from V and 4 bases from J, leaving 10 bases between. The DNA for the CDR3 is TGCAGCGGAGCGTTAGGAGAGACCCAGTACTTC. Translating gives CSGALGETQYF.

This clone was counted ten times or more. The rearrangement uses TRBV9 and TRBJ1-3; D call uncertain. With 1 base removed from V and 4 bases from J, the gap between germline ends came to 9 bases. The CDR3 spans 14 residues. Germline V gives CDR1 SGDLS, CDR2 YYNGEE. The CDR3 nucleotides read TGTGCCAGCAGCGTAAACAGCCAAGGAAACACCATATATTTT. It translates to CASSVNSQGNTIYF.

The chain employs TRBV19 and TRBJ2-7, with D perhaps being TRBD1 or TRBD2 (5 bases each). Germline loops: CDR1 LNHDA, CDR2 SQIVND (reference sequence). This CDR3 region has 15 residues. The V end was cut by 0 bases, the J end by 11 bases, with 20 bases between. The CDR3 sequence is CASSIDNRDPSPKYF. The CDR3 nucleotides are TGTGCCAGTAGTATAGATAACCGGGACCCGTCTCCGAAGTACTTC.

This chain uses TRBV10-1 with TRBJ2-1; 9 bases fit TRBD2. In germline, CDR1 is WNHNN, CDR2 SYGVQD (reference sequence). This CDR3 has 17 residues. J gave up 3 bases and V 3 bases, and 9 bases lay outside the gene matches. This CDR3 is CASSDQSSSGVYNEQFF. The CDR3 nucleotides read TGCGCCAGCAGTGACCAGAGTTCTAGCGGGGTCTACAATGAGCAGTTCTTC.

J is TRBJ2-3 and V is TRBV18; D is uncertain. The CDR3 consists of 16 residues. V gave up 1 base and J gave up 0 bases, with 11 bases separating them. Germline values: CDR1 KGHSH, CDR2 LQKENI. The CDR3 loop reads CASSPLVEASTDTQYF. The CDR3 nucleotides are TGTGCCAGCTCACCACTGGTAGAGGCTAGCACAGATACGCAGTATTTT. Together with reference TRBV18 and TRBJ2-3, the CDR3 gives the full variable domain: NAGVMQNPRHLVRRRGQEARLRCSPMKGHSHVYWYRQLPEEGLKFMVYLQKENIIDESGMPKERFSAEFPKEGPSILRIQQVVRGDSAAYFCASSPLVEASTDTQYFGPGTRLTVL.

The table lists this clone with a few counts. The genes are TRBV5-1 and TRBJ1-4; D is unclear. CDR3 length: 13 amino acids. The V end was cut by 4 bases, the J end by 4 bases, with 8 bases between. The germline CDR1 and CDR2 sequences are SGHRS and YFSETQ. The CDR3: CASSPGLNEKLFF. CDR3 coding DNA: TGCGCCAGCAGCCCCGGGCTTAATGAAAAACTGTTTTTT.

V usage is TRBV5-4 and J usage is TRBJ2-5, with 8 nucleotides matching TRBD2. The CDR3 loop spans 14 amino acids. Germline lookup yields CDR1 SGHNT and CDR2 YYREEE (reference sequence). V was clipped by 7 bases and J by 1 base; unmatched bases: 6. The CDR3 here is CASYVSGVQETQYF. The CDR3 DNA reads TGTGCCAGCTACGTTAGCGGGGTCCAAGAGACCCAGTACTTC.

V usage is TRBV11-2 and J usage is TRBJ2-5, with TRBD2 as a possible D gene (6 bases). Trimming took off 1 base at V and 5 bases at J, with 11 bases between the two ends. Germline CDR1 SGHAT, CDR2 FQNNGV. This CDR3 is 14 amino acids long. CDR3 coding DNA: TGTGCCAGCAGCTTAGGTCCGGGAGTGGAGACCCAGTACTTC. Translated, it gives CASSLGPGVETQYF. The entire variable domain, with the rest obtained from reference TRBV11-2 and TRBJ2-5, is as follows: EAGVAQSPRYKIIEKRQSVAFWCNPISGHATLYWYQQILGQGPKLLIQFQNNGVVDDSQLPKDRFSAERLKGVDSTLKIQPAKLEDSAVYLCASSLGPGVETQYFGPGTRLLVL.

The V gene is TRBV28, the J gene TRBJ1-1, with D unresolved. The V end was cut by 8 bases, the J end by 1 base, with 11 bases between. The CDR3 runs to 13 residues. The V gene's germline CDR1 is MDHEN and CDR2 SYDVKM. CDR3 protein: CASAYAGNTEAFF. In DNA, the CDR3 is TGTGCCAGCGCGTACGCGGGGAACACTGAAGCTTTCTTT.

Details on this clone: Other nucleotide sequences in the sample specify the same CDR3. The chain links TRBV4-1 to TRBJ1-2; 7 nucleotides line up with TRBD1. J gave up 0 bases and V 3 bases, and 4 bases lay outside the gene matches. There are 15 residues in the CDR3. Germline V lookup: CDR1 MGHRA, CDR2 YSYEKL. The CDR3: CASSQDDRANYGYTF. The CDR3 DNA reads TGCGCCAGCAGCCAGGACGACAGGGCTAACTATGGCTACACCTTC.

The genes are TRBV7-2 and TRBJ2-3, with D tentatively TRBD2 (6 bases). V lost 5 bases and J lost 6, with 21 bases in between. CDR3 length: 16 amino acids. From germline, CDR1 is SGHTA and CDR2 FQGNSA. CDR3 bases: TGTGCCAGCAGCCGCCAGCGGGTTAGAGGCTCGGATACGCAGTATTTT. Translating it yields CASSRQRVRGSDTQYF.

About this clone: This CDR3 is also generated by other DNA sequences in the sample. The chain links TRBV6-6 to TRBJ1-4; perhaps TRBD1 as D (6 bases). CDR3 size: 14 residues. The germline V and J ends were trimmed by 6 bases and 1 base, with 9 bases remaining between them. Looked up from germline, CDR1 is MNHNY and CDR2 is SVGAGI (reference sequence). This chain's CDR3 is CASRGGGTNEKLFF. The CDR3 DNA reads TGTGCCAGCAGAGGGGGGGGAACTAATGAAAAACTGTTTTTT.

This clone was counted between two and nine times. The chain joins TRBV2 to TRBJ1-5, with D perhaps matching TRBD1 (5 bases). Germline V gene lookup returns CDR1 SNHLY and CDR2 FYNNEI. The germline V and J ends were trimmed by 4 bases and 4 bases, with 11 bases remaining between them. This CDR3 has 14 residues. The CDR3 loop reads CASSGQGGNQPQHF. CDR3 coding DNA: TGTGCCAGCAGTGGGCAGGGCGGGAATCAGCCCCAGCATTTT.

The chain uses TRBV5-6 and TRBJ2-1; 7 nucleotides line up with TRBD2. The CDR3 has 17 amino acids. Trimming took 0 bases from V and 4 from J; bases not matched to a gene: 10. Germline assignment: CDR1 SGHDT and CDR2 YYEEEE. The CDR3 nucleotides read TGTGCCAGCAGCTTGGGCTACGGAGCGGGACCTTACAATGAGCAGTTCTTC. This sequence encodes CASSLGYGAGPYNEQFF. Based on the CDR3 plus reference TRBV5-6 and TRBJ2-1, the full variable domain is DAGVTQSPTHLIKTRGQQVTLRCSPKSGHDTVSWYQQALGQGPQFIFQYYEEEERQRGNFPDRFSGHQFPNYSSELNVNALLLGDSALYLCASSLGYGAGPYNEQFFGPGTRLTVL.